This entry lists 24 T cell receptor beta chains sequenced from one sample in a study of blood T cell repertoires in COVID-19. The repertoire was sequenced with immunoSEQ multiplex PCR; TCRdb's copy has only in-frame clones and lacks some. This sample yields around 280,000 clones, of which roughly 87% are seen a single time; around 5.8% belongs to the top ten. The specimen was PBMCs or T cells enriched from blood (not recorded which). These receptors originate from a woman between 35 and 50 years old who had recovered from COVID-19.

V is TRBV28 and J is TRBJ1-2; D not certain. Trimming removed 5 bases at V and 4 bases at J, with 17 bases between. The CDR3 sequence is 15 residues long. In germline, CDR1 is MDHEN, CDR2 SYDVKM. CDR3 DNA sequence: TGTGCCAGCAGTAATATCGGGAGCCATCCCTATGGCTACACCTTC. Translating it yields CASSNIGSHPYGYTF.

V gene TRBV9 combines with J gene TRBJ2-2; possibly TRBD2 for D (5 bases). CDR1 SGDLS and CDR2 YYNGEE come from the germline V gene. V lost 5 bases to trimming and J lost 2 bases, with 10 bases between them. The CDR3 consists of 14 residues. Here the CDR3 DNA reads TGTGCCAGCAGTGGACTCAAAAACACCGGGGAGCTGTTTTTT. The encoded protein is CASSGLKNTGELFF.

The rearrangement uses TRBV24-1 and TRBJ1-5; weak D call: TRBD1 (6 bases). V dropped 5 bases and J dropped 3 bases, with 16 bases sitting between them. The CDR3 covers 16 residues. CDR1 is KGHDR and CDR2 is SFDVKD in the germline V gene. The CDR3, as DNA: TGTGCCACCAGTGCTTACCTTCAGGGGTTCAATCAGCCCCAGCATTTT. It encodes CATSAYLQGFNQPQHF.

This clone has just one count. This chain links TRBV28 with TRBJ2-5; TRBD2 matches 7 bases. Germline assignment: CDR1 MDHEN and CDR2 SYDVKM. Losses at the gene ends were 5 bases for V and 7 bases for J; bases not matched to a gene: 10. The CDR3 sequence is 14 residues long. This CDR3 is CASSQGLVGPTQYF. The DNA of the CDR3 is TGTGCCAGCAGTCAAGGACTAGTTGGTCCGACCCAGTACTTC.

The chain links TRBV2 to TRBJ2-1; 13 bases line up with TRBD2. CDR1 is SNHLY and CDR2 is FYNNEI in the germline V gene. The V gene end was trimmed by 4 bases and the J gene end by 9 bases; junction bases not matched to a gene: 6. The length of the CDR3 is 15 residues. The chain's CDR3 is CASSGGLAGVTEQFF. In nucleotides, the CDR3 is TGTGCCAGCAGTGGTGGACTAGCGGGAGTCACTGAGCAGTTCTTC. Filled out from reference TRBV2 and TRBJ2-1, the complete variable domain reads EPEVTQTPSHQVTQMGQEVILRCVPISNHLYFYWYRQILGQKVEFLVSFYNNEISEKSEIFDDQFSVERPDGSNFTLKIRSTKLEDSAMYFCASSGGLAGVTEQFFGPGTRLTVL.

Comments on this clone: The junction differs from germline at one of its ends, possibly a read error. The chain recombines TRBV29-1 with TRBJ1-2, with D uncertain. Germline values: CDR1 SQVTM, CDR2 ANQGSEA. This CDR3 is 11 amino acids long. DNA for the CDR3: TGCAGCGCTGAAAGCTTGCCCGGCTACACCTTC. As protein: CSAESLPGYTF.

The chain carries TRBV19 and TRBJ2-7; possibly TRBD1 for D (7 bases). Germline lookup yields CDR1 LNHDA and CDR2 SQIVND (reference sequence). Trimming took 4 bases from V and 0 from J, leaving 16 bases between them. This CDR3 is built from 16 residues. CDR3 in amino acids: CASSTTRRDSSYEQYF. DNA for the CDR3: TGTGCCAGTAGTACGACACGGCGGGACAGCTCCTACGAGCAGTACTTC. The entire variable domain, with the rest obtained from reference TRBV19 and TRBJ2-7, is as follows: DGGITQSPKYLFRKEGQNVTLSCEQNLNHDAMYWYRQDPGQGLRLIYYSQIVNDFQKGDIAEGYSVSREKKESFPLTVTSAQKNPTAFYLCASSTTRRDSSYEQYFGPGTRLTVT.

This chain joins TRBV19 and TRBJ2-1; 10 positions agree with TRBD2. Trimming cost V 3 bases and J 7 bases; bases outside gene matches: 6. This CDR3 contains 15 residues. CDR1 is LNHDA and CDR2 is SQIVND in the germline V gene (reference sequence). The CDR3 region has the DNA TGTGCCAGTAGTATGGCTAGCGGGAGTAGAAATGAGCAGTTCTTC. Amino acids: CASSMASGSRNEQFF.

The CDR3 bases are TGTGCCAGCAGCCCCAGGACAGCCTTGGGTTCACCCCTCCACTTT. Encoded protein: CASSPRTALGSPLHF. The J gene is TRBJ1-6, the V gene TRBV3-1 (or the pseudogene TRBV3-2), with a possible D match to TRBD1 (6 bases). The CDR3 loop spans 15 amino acids. Germline-derived CDR1 and CDR2 are LGHDT and YNNKEL (reference sequence). V lost 4 bases and J lost 9, with 16 bases in between.

The chain combines TRBV11-2 with TRBJ1-3; unclear D gene. Germline values: CDR1 SGHAT, CDR2 FQNNGV. The CDR3 contains 13 residues. Trimming removed 3 bases from V and 2 bases from J, with 5 bases in between. The chain's CDR3 is CASSFFTGNTIYF. In DNA form, the CDR3 reads TGTGCCAGCAGCTTTTTTACTGGAAACACCATATATTTT.

V is TRBV2 and J is TRBJ2-5, with 9 bases fitting TRBD2. Germline CDR1 SNHLY, CDR2 FYNNEI. This CDR3 comprises 15 residues. J lost 5 bases, V lost 8 bases, and 12 bases had no gene match. CDR3 bases: TGTGCCAGCTGGAGGTGGGGACTAGCTGGTGAGACCCAGTACTTC. This gives the protein CASWRWGLAGETQYF.

This clone came up once. The genes are TRBV19 and TRBJ1-1; 7 bases agree with TRBD1. The CDR3 covers 15 residues. The germline gives CDR1 LNHDA, CDR2 SQIVND (reference sequence). With 3 bases clipped from V and 4 bases from J, the junction kept 8 bases outside the gene matches. The CDR3 bases are TGTGCCAGTAGTATCCTGGGGCAGGGGGGCACTGAAGCTTTCTTT. Translation gives CASSILGQGGTEAFF.

The V gene is TRBV14, the J gene TRBJ2-3; 10 positions agree with TRBD2. Germline V CDR1 and CDR2: SGHDN, FVKESK. After removal of 1 base from V and 4 bases from J, the junction contained 5 bases not matched to a gene. CDR3 length: 16 residues. CDR3 DNA: TGTGCCAGCAGCCAAGCTCGGACTAGCGGTTCAGATACGCAGTATTTT. Translating it yields CASSQARTSGSDTQYF.

This rearrangement joins TRBV28 to TRBJ2-7; 8 bases match TRBD2. The CDR3 runs 16 residues. With V trimmed by 8 bases and J by 4 bases, 16 bases remained unmatched. Germline assignment: CDR1 MDHEN and CDR2 SYDVKM. This CDR3 reads CASAHGGAGGGYEQYF. The DNA for the CDR3 is TGTGCCAGCGCTCATGGGGGGGCGGGAGGTGGATACGAGCAGTACTTC.

Only one count was recorded for this clone. The rearrangement links TRBV18 to TRBJ2-7; the D is unclear. This CDR3 region has 14 residues. Per germline, CDR1 KGHSH and CDR2 LQKENI. The ends were cut back, 2 bases at V and 2 bases at J, with 10 bases in the middle. Here the CDR3 reads CASSPISVTYEQYF. CDR3 DNA sequence: TGTGCCAGCTCACCAATCAGCGTGACCTACGAGCAGTACTTC.

This rearrangement joins TRBV7-2 to TRBJ2-1; 8 nucleotides align to TRBD1. Germline lookup yields CDR1 SGHTA and CDR2 FQGNSA. Trimming removed 6 bases from V and 0 bases from J; junction bases left unmatched: 13. This CDR3 is 18 amino acids long. CDR3 region: CASRHGPGQEASYNEQFF. As DNA, the CDR3 is TGTGCCAGCAGACACGGGCCGGGACAGGAGGCCTCCTACAATGAGCAGTTCTTC.

This clone was seen a single time. J is TRBJ1-5 and V is TRBV5-4, with D uncertain. CDR3 length equals 17 residues. Germline loops: CDR1 SGHNT, CDR2 YYREEE (reference sequence). V gave up 4 bases and J gave up 0 bases, with 17 bases separating them. CDR3 sequence reads: CASSPHPGKGSNQPQHF. The DNA for the CDR3 is TGTGCCAGCAGCCCTCACCCCGGGAAGGGTAGCAATCAGCCCCAGCATTTT.

The chain couples TRBV4-3 to TRBJ2-5, with 7 nucleotides matching TRBD2. This CDR3 is 16 amino acids long. J gave up 5 bases and V 0 bases, and 9 bases lay outside the gene matches. Germline CDR1 reads LGHNA; CDR2 reads YSLEER. The CDR3 sequence is CASSQEGPGEGETQYF. DNA for the CDR3: TGCGCCAGCAGCCAAGAGGGGCCGGGGGAGGGGGAGACCCAGTACTTC.

For this clone: Germline is not matched at one junction end, which may reflect a read error. The gene calls are TRBV7-7 and TRBJ1-4; D gene unclear. CDR3 length: 15 residues. CDR1 and CDR2 from the germline V gene are SSHAT and FNYEAQ (reference sequence). CDR3 bases: TGTGCTAGCAGCCGCGCAGCAGGTACCAATGAAAAACTGTTTTTT. Translated, it gives CASSRAAGTNEKLFF. Full variable domain (missing parts from reference TRBV7-7 and TRBJ1-4): GAGVSQSPRYKVTKRGQDVTLRCDPISSHATLYWYQQALGQGPEFLTYFNYEAQPDKSGLPSDRFSAERPEGSISTLTIQRTEQRDSAMYRCASSRAAGTNEKLFFGSGTQLSVL.

This chain links TRBV29-1 with TRBJ1-1; D remains ambiguous. Trimming took 3 bases from V and 11 from J, leaving 13 bases between them. Germline-derived CDR1 and CDR2 are SQVTM and ANQGSEA. The CDR3 length is 11 residues. The CDR3 DNA sequence: TGCAGCGTTGAGTCCCATCTAGATGCTTTCTTT. Encoded protein: CSVESHLDAFF.

The rearrangement uses TRBV11-2 and TRBJ2-7, with 11 bases matching TRBD2. This CDR3 has 15 amino acids. Germline values: CDR1 SGHAT, CDR2 FQNNGV. Trimming removed 5 bases from V and 3 bases from J; junction bases left unmatched: 6. In DNA, the CDR3 is TGTGCCAGCAGCGGAATGACTAGCGGGGTCTACGAGCAGTACTTC. Amino acids: CASSGMTSGVYEQYF.

J is TRBJ2-7 and V is TRBV3-1 (or the pseudogene TRBV3-2); 7 bases are shared with TRBD1. Trimming removed 1 base from V and 0 bases from J; junction bases left unmatched: 6. This CDR3 region has 16 residues. The germline V gene has CDR1 LGHDT and CDR2 YNNKEL (reference sequence). For the CDR3, the DNA is TGTGCCAGCAGCCAAGGACCGGGACAGAGCTCCTACGAGCAGTACTTC. It yields the protein CASSQGPGQSSYEQYF.

The chain is built from TRBV5-4 and TRBJ2-5, with D maybe TRBD1 (6 bases). CDR1 SGHNT and CDR2 YYREEE come from the germline V gene (reference sequence). This CDR3 region has 14 residues. The germline V and J ends were trimmed by 7 bases and 2 bases, with 15 bases remaining between them. The CDR3: CASGPGHNQETQYF. CDR3 DNA: TGTGCCAGCGGACCGGGACATAATCAAGAGACCCAGTACTTC.

The chain uses TRBV19 and TRBJ2-3; D might be TRBD1 (5 bases). The CDR3 consists of 14 residues. Trimming pared 6 bases from V and 6 bases from J, leaving 16 bases between. Germline lookup yields CDR1 LNHDA and CDR2 SQIVND (reference sequence). This CDR3 reads CASSKGPAEDTQYF. The CDR3, as DNA: TGTGCCAGTAGCAAGGGGCCAGCTGAGGATACGCAGTATTTT.